This entry lists 2 T cell receptor beta chains sequenced from one sample in a study of cytomegalovirus exposure and HLA in healthy donors. Clones were read by immunoSEQ multiplex PCR, and TCRdb kept only the in-frame ones, dropping some. The sample carries over 100,000 clones, 85% to 90% recorded once. The sample consisted of PBMCs. Receptors originate from a woman aged 18-29 years in good health and CMV-seropositive.

V and J are TRBV2 and TRBJ1-1; D is perhaps TRBD1 (6 bases). V was cut by 5 bases and J by 11 bases, with 15 bases left in between. The CDR3 loop spans 12 amino acids. CDR1 is SNHLY, CDR2 FYNNEI, per germline. CDR3: CASSLDEGVAFF. CDR3 nucleotide sequence: TGTGCCAGCAGTTTGGACGAGGGGGTGGCTTTCTTT.

This chain connects TRBV4-3 to TRBJ1-2, with D uncertain. The CDR3 loop spans 14 amino acids. Per germline, CDR1 LGHNA and CDR2 YSLEER. The germline V and J ends were trimmed by 0 bases and 4 bases, with 9 bases remaining between them. CDR3 sequence (DNA): TGCGCCAGCAGCCAAGATGGGCAGCTCTATGGCTACACCTTC. Translation gives CASSQDGQLYGYTF.